These T cell receptor beta chains were read from a single sample in a study of blood T cell repertoires in COVID-19. TCRdb keeps only in-frame clones here, not all; method: immunoSEQ multiplex PCR. There are about 360,000 clones in the sample; around 87% occur only once, and approximately 1.2% lies in the top ten. Sequenced input: PBMCs or T cells enriched from blood (not recorded which). These receptors all come from a man aged 25 to 40 who had recovered from COVID-19. Both conserved end residues are part of each CDR3. The order of the fields is CDR3 protein, CDR3 DNA, J gene, V gene, D gene, clone size. A D gene is named only where the DNA matches it firmly. Part of the rows lack a size; the others show once, few, many or a class for expanded clones.

CASSQDGTPSTDTQYF	TGTGCCAGCAGCCAAGACGGGACACCCAGCACAGATACGCAGTATTTT	TRBJ2-3	TRBV3-1/TRBV3-2	NA	NA
CASSRGETQYF	TGTGCCAGCAGCCGCGGGGAGACCCAGTACTTC	TRBJ2-5	TRBV5-6	NA	once
CASSLRLGAGSPLHF	TGTGCCAGCAGCTTAAGGCTTGGTGCGGGGTCACCCCTCCACTTT	TRBJ1-6	TRBV11-3	NA	NA
CASSAGQVTEAFF	TGTGCCAGCAGCGCCGGCCAGGTCACTGAAGCTTTCTTT	TRBJ1-1	TRBV11-2	NA	NA
CAWSVQGDYGYTF	TGTGCCTGGAGTGTACAGGGAGACTATGGCTACACCTTC	TRBJ1-2	TRBV30	NA	NA
CASSNRDRVTGELFF	TGTGCCAGCAGTAACCGGGACAGGGTCACCGGGGAGCTGTTTTTT	TRBJ2-2	TRBV6-6	TRBD1	NA
CASSPREPHSSGANVLTF	TGTGCCAGCAGCCCCCGGGAGCCACACTCCTCTGGGGCCAACGTCCTGACTTTC	TRBJ2-6	TRBV7-9	NA	NA
CASTPTGLYNSPLHF	TGTGCCAGTACTCCGACAGGGCTCTATAATTCACCCCTCCACTTT	TRBJ1-6	TRBV19	TRBD1	NA
CASSWKQYSNEKLFF	TGCGCCAGCAGCTGGAAACAGTACTCGAATGAAAAACTGTTTTTT	TRBJ1-4	TRBV4-1	NA	NA
CARSLEAGTGVTEAFF	TGTGCCAGAAGCTTGGAGGCCGGGACAGGGGTCACTGAAGCTTTCTTT	TRBJ1-1	TRBV5-3	TRBD1	once
CASSQPGPNTIYF	TGTGCCAGCAGCCAACCTGGGCCAAACACCATATATTTT	TRBJ1-3	TRBV3-1/TRBV3-2	NA	NA
CASSVLGSDEQFF	TGTGCCAGCAGCGTCCTAGGATCCGATGAGCAGTTCTTC	TRBJ2-1	TRBV9	NA	NA
CATRGPPDGYTF	TGTGCTACAAGGGGGCCCCCAGATGGCTACACCTTC	TRBJ1-2	TRBV2	TRBD1	once
CAISELGLAGPGSYNEQFF	TGTGCCATCAGTGAGCTTGGACTAGCGGGGCCGGGCTCCTACAATGAGCAGTTCTTC	TRBJ2-1	TRBV10-3	TRBD2	NA
CAWSVDSGAEAFF	TGTGCCTGGAGTGTTGACAGTGGGGCTGAAGCTTTCTTT	TRBJ1-1	TRBV30	NA	NA
CASSLRWSGEETQYF	TGTGCCAGCAGCCTCCGTTGGTCCGGGGAAGAGACCCAGTACTTC	TRBJ2-5	TRBV3-1/TRBV3-2	NA	NA
CATSRVYELAVKETQYF	TGTGCCACCAGCAGAGTTTATGAGTTGGCGGTGAAAGAGACCCAGTACTTC	TRBJ2-5	TRBV15	NA	NA
CASSPGQGNNSPLHF	TGTGCCAGCAGCCCTGGACAGGGTAATAATTCACCCCTCCACTTT	TRBJ1-6	TRBV7-9	TRBD1	NA
CASSGQGAVTGELFF	TGTGCCAGCAGCGGACAGGGGGCCGTCACCGGGGAGCTGTTTTTT	TRBJ2-2	TRBV27	TRBD1	NA
CASSLDSGQGLTGELFF	TGTGCCAGCAGCTTAGACTCAGGACAGGGTTTGACCGGGGAGCTGTTTTTT	TRBJ2-2	TRBV7-6	TRBD1	NA
CSSAGGNEQFF	TGCAGTAGTGCGGGGGGCAATGAGCAGTTCTTC	TRBJ2-1	TRBV20-1	TRBD2	NA
CASSSGTGIYEQYF	TGCGCCAGCAGCTCCGGGACAGGGATATACGAGCAGTACTTC	TRBJ2-7	TRBV5-1	TRBD1	NA
CSVAGGPDTGELFF	TGCAGCGTCGCCGGCGGTCCGGACACCGGGGAGCTGTTTTTT	TRBJ2-2	TRBV29-1	NA	few
CAWSGDRGSPLHF	TGTGCCTGGAGTGGGGACAGGGGTTCACCCCTCCACTTT	TRBJ1-6	TRBV30	TRBD1	NA
CASGDRVIPQETQYF	TGCGCCAGCGGGGACAGGGTAATCCCCCAAGAGACCCAGTACTTC	TRBJ2-5	TRBV5-1	TRBD1	NA
CASRYGTSGGNEQFF	TGTGCCAGCAGATACGGGACTAGCGGGGGCAATGAGCAGTTCTTC	TRBJ2-1	TRBV3-1/TRBV3-2	TRBD2	NA
CASSPHGVVVDAEAFF	TGTGCCAGCTCACCCCACGGGGTGGTCGTGGACGCTGAAGCTTTCTTT	TRBJ1-1	TRBV18	NA	NA
CASSLRSLLAGGNLDTQYF	TGTGCCAGCAGCCTCCGATCTCTTCTAGCGGGGGGGAATTTGGATACGCAGTATTTT	TRBJ2-3	TRBV4-2	TRBD2	NA
CASSITGHSYEQYF	TGTGCCAGCAGCATAACAGGGCACTCCTACGAGCAGTACTTC	TRBJ2-7	TRBV9	NA	once
CASSRHREYGYTF	TGTGCCAGCAGCCGCCATCGGGAGTATGGCTACACCTTC	TRBJ1-2	TRBV7-8	NA	NA
CASSFLQGRSPLHF	TGTGCCAGCAGTTTCCTACAGGGTAGGTCACCCCTCCACTTT	TRBJ1-6	TRBV27	NA	NA
CASSVPLGPTTDTQYF	TGTGCCAGCTCAGTTCCCTTGGGCCCAACCACAGATACGCAGTATTTT	TRBJ2-3	TRBV18	NA	NA
CASSVGPSEPPYEQYF	TGTGCCAGCAGCGTAGGACCGTCGGAGCCCCCCTACGAGCAGTACTTC	TRBJ2-7	TRBV9	NA	NA
CASSYNLGYGYTF	TGTGCCAGCAGCTATAACCTCGGCTATGGCTACACCTTC	TRBJ1-2	TRBV12-3/TRBV12-4	NA	NA
CAISGQGSTEAFF	TGTGCCATCAGTGGGCAGGGATCCACTGAAGCTTTCTTT	TRBJ1-1	TRBV10-3	NA	NA
CASSPRQGYSPLHF	TGTGCCAGCAGCCCAAGACAGGGTTATTCACCCCTCCACTTT	TRBJ1-6	TRBV5-5	TRBD1	few
CASSQDGRGNEKLFF	TGCGCCAGCAGCCAAGATGGCAGGGGCAATGAAAAACTGTTTTTT	TRBJ1-4	TRBV4-1	NA	few
CASSQGLPRGYTF	TGTGCCAGCAGTCAGGGACTCCCGAGAGGCTACACCTTC	TRBJ1-2	TRBV6-2/TRBV6-3	NA	NA
CASSIQGFEQYF	TGTGCCAGCAGTATCCAGGGGTTCGAGCAGTACTTC	TRBJ2-7	TRBV12-3/TRBV12-4	NA	NA
CASSRQGAGEQYF	TGTGCCAGCAGTCGTCAGGGGGCGGGAGAGCAGTACTTC	TRBJ2-7	TRBV27	TRBD1	NA
CASSVGTSGDETQYF	TGTGCCAGCAGCGTCGGGACTAGCGGGGATGAGACCCAGTACTTC	TRBJ2-5	TRBV7-9	TRBD2	NA
CASSPRGSNSPLHF	TGTGCCAGCAGCCCGCGGGGGAGTAATTCACCCCTCCACTTT	TRBJ1-6	TRBV7-2	NA	NA
CASTSLRSVNTEAFF	TGTGCCAGCACCTCCCTTCGGTCGGTGAACACTGAAGCTTTCTTT	TRBJ1-1	TRBV6-5	NA	once
CAWNGQGNSPLHF	TGTGCCTGGAACGGACAGGGGAATTCACCCCTCCACTTT	TRBJ1-6	TRBV30	TRBD1	NA
CASRTRGILFF	TGTGCCAGTAGGACCCGGGGGATACTGTTTTTT	TRBJ1-4	TRBV19	NA	NA
CASSVDSGGYGKNIQYF	TGTGCCAGCAGCGTAGATAGCGGGGGTTATGGCAAAAACATTCAGTACTTC	TRBJ2-4	TRBV9	TRBD2	NA
CASSLWGQGQETQYF	TGCGCCAGCAGCTTGTGGGGACAGGGACAAGAGACCCAGTACTTC	TRBJ2-5	TRBV5-1	TRBD1	NA